These 12 T cell receptor beta chains share one sample of origin, sequenced in a study of blood T cell repertoires in COVID-19. Sequencing used immunoSEQ multiplex PCR; TCRdb keeps in-frame clones, though not all of them. The repertoire holds fewer than 130,000 clones, with 60% to 80% as singletons. Specimen: peripheral blood. All receptors derive from a woman older than 75 with active or convalescent COVID-19.

The CDR3 sequence is CASSGWDYPYNEQFF. In DNA, the CDR3 is TGTGCCAGCAGTGGGTGGGACTACCCTTACAATGAGCAGTTCTTC. V is TRBV6-7 and J is TRBJ2-1; 7 positions match TRBD2. TRBV6-7 is known as an ORF, though its function is uncertain. The CDR3 sequence is 15 residues long. The V gene end was trimmed by 5 bases and the J gene end by 4 bases; junction bases not matched to a gene: 8.

This clone was counted only a few times. The chain couples TRBV15 to TRBJ2-1; the match to TRBD2 covers 14 bases. V was pared by 6 bases and J by 7 bases, with 5 bases of the junction left unmatched. Looked up from germline, CDR1 is LNHNV and CDR2 is YYDKDF (reference sequence). The CDR3 runs to 15 residues. The CDR3 loop is CATRNGLAGGNEQFF. The CDR3 DNA reads TGTGCCACCAGAAACGGACTAGCGGGAGGAAATGAGCAGTTCTTC. Using reference TRBV15 and TRBJ2-1 for the parts outside the CDR3, the full variable domain is DAMVIQNPRYQVTQFGKPVTLSCSQTLNHNVMYWYQQKSSQAPKLLFHYYDKDFNNEADTPDNFQSRRPNTSFCFLDIRSPGLGDTAMYLCATRNGLAGGNEQFFGPGTRLTVL.

The chain recombines TRBV4-1 with TRBJ1-1; D is possibly TRBD1 (5 bases). Deletions cut 4 bases from V and 1 base from J, with 13 bases between. The germline CDR1 and CDR2 sequences are MGHRA and YSYEKL. The CDR3 spans 15 residues. The CDR3, as DNA: TGCGCCAGCAGCCCCCGGGGGAACCCGAACACTGAAGCTTTCTTT. It codes for CASSPRGNPNTEAFF.

V is TRBV24-1 and J is TRBJ1-1, with TRBD1 matching 9 bases. From germline, CDR1 is KGHDR and CDR2 SFDVKD. Trimming removed 5 bases from V and 4 bases from J; junction bases left unmatched: 1. The CDR3 spans 13 residues. The CDR3 DNA is TGTGCCACCAGTGCGACAGGGGGCACTGAAGCTTTCTTT. Translation gives CATSATGGTEAFF.

The CDR3, as DNA: TGTGCCAGCAGCCAAGATGGGACAGGGAATCGTGTGAACACTGAAGCTTTCTTT. Residues: CASSQDGTGNRVNTEAFF. The genes are TRBV3-1 (or the pseudogene TRBV3-2) and TRBJ1-1; 9 nucleotides agree with TRBD1. This CDR3 region has 18 residues. V lost 0 bases, J lost 0 bases, and 8 bases stayed unmatched. Germline values: CDR1 LGHDT, CDR2 YNNKEL (reference sequence).

This rearrangement joins TRBV29-1 to TRBJ1-2, with 7 bases fitting TRBD1. In germline, CDR1 is SQVTM, CDR2 ANQGSEA. This CDR3 region has 15 residues. Losses at the gene ends were 3 bases for V and 4 bases for J; bases not matched to a gene: 11. The CDR3: CSVERDSPRLYGYTF. The CDR3 DNA sequence: TGCAGCGTTGAGAGGGACAGTCCGCGGCTCTATGGCTACACCTTC.

The genes are TRBV5-6 and TRBJ1-1; 10 nucleotides match TRBD1. Germline CDR1 SGHDT, CDR2 YYEEEE. CDR3 length: 16 residues. V shed 5 bases, J shed 4 bases, and the junction held 11 bases outside the gene matches. In DNA, the CDR3 is TGTGCCAGCAGTCAGGTGGGGGACAGGGGTCGCACTGAAGCTTTCTTT. This encodes CASSQVGDRGRTEAFF.

This chain links TRBV20-1 with TRBJ2-7; D might be TRBD2 (5 bases). This CDR3 has 12 residues. Germline V lookup: CDR1 DFQATT, CDR2 SNEGSKA (reference sequence). V was trimmed by 3 bases and J by 1 base, leaving 7 bases between them. The CDR3 here is CSASTRSYEQYF. CDR3 DNA sequence: TGCAGTGCTAGTACTAGGTCCTACGAGCAGTACTTC.

The chain recombines TRBV7-2 with TRBJ2-7, with D hard to call. In germline, CDR1 is SGHTA, CDR2 FQGNSA. V shed 1 base and J shed 4 bases, with 8 bases lying between them. The CDR3 loop spans 13 amino acids. CDR3 nucleotide sequence: TGTGCCAGCAGCTTAGTTCCCTTGTACGAGCAGTACTTC. This translates into CASSLVPLYEQYF.

The V and J genes are TRBV7-9 and TRBJ2-1; 7 nucleotides match TRBD2. The CDR3 length is 16 residues. Germline V CDR1 and CDR2: SEHNR, FQNEAQ (reference sequence). V dropped 7 bases and J dropped 5; count of bases not matched to a gene: 14. DNA of the CDR3: TGTGCCAGCATCCGTCGGGACTACCAGGGAGACAATGAGCAGTTCTTC. It codes for CASIRRDYQGDNEQFF.

The chain combines TRBV11-3 with TRBJ2-1, with 7 bases identical to TRBD2. This CDR3 has 16 amino acids. With V trimmed by 0 bases and J by 5 bases, 7 bases remained unmatched. Germline V CDR1 and CDR2: SGHNT, YENEEA. In DNA, the CDR3 is TGTGCCAGCAGCTTAGACTCAACGGGAGGACACAATGAGCAGTTCTTC. Amino acids: CASSLDSTGGHNEQFF.

Remarks on this clone: Being one base from a much bigger clone, this may be a read error. This specimen includes other DNA sequences encoding the same CDR3. V is TRBV5-1 and J is TRBJ1-2; D unresolved. The CDR3 runs 12 residues. With 0 bases removed from V and 6 bases from J, the gap between germline ends came to 6 bases. CDR1 SGHRS and CDR2 YFSETQ come from the germline V gene. The DNA for the CDR3 is TGCGCCAGCAGCTTGGATGCAGATGGCTACACCTTC. It translates to CASSLDADGYTF.